The 15 T cell receptor beta chains below come from one sample, sequenced in a study of blood T cell repertoires in COVID-19. Measured with immunoSEQ multiplex PCR; TCRdb has only the in-frame clones, and not every one. Counted here are 250,000 to 400,000 clones, roughly 90% occurring once; the ten biggest clones make up under 3.5%. Sequenced: peripheral blood. These receptors were taken from a woman in her thirties with COVID-19, enrolled during active disease.

The chain employs TRBV19 and TRBJ2-1, with D possibly being TRBD2 (6 bases). Germline V CDR1 and CDR2: LNHDA, SQIVND (reference sequence). This CDR3 spans 15 amino acids. The V gene lost 1 base and the J gene lost 2 bases, with 9 bases spanning the gap. CDR3 bases: TGTGCCAGTAGTATAGGCGGGGCCGCCTACAATGAGCAGTTCTTC. It yields the protein CASSIGGAAYNEQFF.

This chain links TRBV3-1 (or the pseudogene TRBV3-2) with TRBJ2-1, with 7 bases matching TRBD2. There are 18 residues in the CDR3. V shed 1 base, J shed 6 bases, and the junction held 15 bases outside the gene matches. CDR1 is LGHDT, CDR2 YNNKEL, per germline (reference sequence). The CDR3 protein is CASSQGGGGLGLVNEQFF. In DNA form, the CDR3 reads TGTGCCAGCAGCCAAGGTGGGGGAGGACTAGGTTTGGTCAATGAGCAGTTCTTC.

The chain links TRBV6-6 to TRBJ1-2; TRBD1 matches 8 bases. Trimming cost V 6 bases and J 1 base; bases outside gene matches: 10. This CDR3 has 16 amino acids. Germline CDR1 is MNHNY and CDR2 is SVGAGI (reference sequence). CDR3 in DNA: TGTGCCAGCAGCCCTTCCAGGGGGCGGGGTAACTATGGCTACACCTTC. Encoded protein: CASSPSRGRGNYGYTF.

The gene calls are TRBV18 and TRBJ2-1, with 13 nucleotides matching TRBD2. The CDR3 runs 13 residues. V lost 8 bases to trimming and J lost 7 bases; unmatched junction nucleotides: 2. Germline CDR1 reads KGHSH; CDR2 reads LQKENI. Here the CDR3 reads CASGTSGKNEQFF. CDR3 DNA sequence: TGTGCCAGCGGGACTAGCGGGAAAAATGAGCAGTTCTTC.

This sequence joins TRBV5-6 and TRBJ2-7; D is uncertain. CDR3 size: 14 residues. V gave up 2 bases and J gave up 0 bases, with 9 bases separating them. CDR1 and CDR2 (germline): SGHDT, YYEEEE. The CDR3 protein is CASSFQDSSYEQYF. As DNA, the CDR3 is TGTGCCAGCAGCTTCCAGGATAGCTCCTACGAGCAGTACTTC.

This rearrangement joins TRBV29-1 to TRBJ1-1, with D perhaps matching TRBD1 (5 bases). The V and J ends lost 4 bases and 7 bases respectively, with 13 bases between them. From germline, CDR1 is SQVTM and CDR2 ANQGSEA. The CDR3 extends over 12 amino acids. The CDR3 sequence is CSVARQLDEAFF. In DNA form, the CDR3 reads TGCAGCGTTGCAAGACAGTTGGATGAAGCTTTCTTT.

V is TRBV2 and J is TRBJ1-5; D might be TRBD1 (6 bases). The CDR3 consists of 13 residues. Germline CDR1 SNHLY, CDR2 FYNNEI. V was shortened by 4 bases and J by 5 bases, with 9 bases between the two germline ends. CDR3 DNA sequence: TGTGCCAGCAGTGTTTACAGGGATCAGCCCCAGCATTTT. Its translation: CASSVYRDQPQHF.

About this clone: At the DNA level, this CDR3 is encoded by other sequences in the same sample as well. The J gene is TRBJ2-7, the V gene TRBV10-3; D possibly corresponds to TRBD2 (5 bases). The CDR3 length is 13 residues. The V gene's germline CDR1 is ENHRY and CDR2 SYGVKD. With 0 bases removed from V and 3 bases from J, the gap between germline ends came to 6 bases. Here the CDR3 DNA reads TGTGCCATCAGTGAGTCAACTAGCTACGAGCAGTACTTC. Encoded protein: CAISESTSYEQYF.

The rearrangement uses TRBV12-1 and TRBJ2-2; the table calls TRBD2, which could not be checked here. TRBV12-1 is annotated as a pseudogene. This CDR3 region has 18 residues. Here the CDR3 DNA reads TGTGCCAGCAGCTTTGACGGCGGGAGGGCCGGATGCACCGGGGAGCTGTTTTTT. It encodes CASSFDGGRAGCTGELFF.

The J gene is TRBJ1-2, the V gene TRBV24-1; TRBD1 agrees at 7 bases. Germline-derived CDR1 and CDR2 are KGHDR and SFDVKD. With V trimmed by 0 bases and J by 3 bases, 9 bases remained unmatched. CDR3 length: 17 amino acids. CDR3 in DNA: TGTGCCACCAGTGATTTGTGGGGGGACAGCGACGACTATGGCTACACCTTC. This codes for CATSDLWGDSDDYGYTF.

The chain uses TRBV29-1 and TRBJ1-2, with D possibly matching TRBD1 (6 bases). CDR1 is SQVTM, CDR2 ANQGSEA, per germline. The V end was cut by 3 bases, the J end by 4 bases, with 12 bases between. The length of the CDR3 is 13 residues. CDR3 region: CSVDSQGIYGYTF. The CDR3 nucleotides are TGCAGCGTTGATTCCCAGGGGATCTATGGCTACACCTTC.

The rearrangement uses TRBV20-1 and TRBJ1-1, with a weak D call TRBD1 (5 bases). Germline V gene lookup returns CDR1 DFQATT and CDR2 SNEGSKA (reference sequence). V was cut by 6 bases and J by 11 bases, with 16 bases left in between. CDR3 length: 11 residues. CDR3 amino acids: CSATPDRVAFF. The DNA of the CDR3 is TGCAGTGCCACTCCTGACAGAGTGGCTTTCTTT.

V is TRBV27 and J is TRBJ1-2; 8 positions match TRBD1. V shed 6 bases and J 8 bases; nucleotides not matched to a gene: 11. The CDR3 is made up of 14 amino acids. Germline CDR1 is MNHEY and CDR2 is SMNVEV (reference sequence). The CDR3 DNA is TGTGCCAGCAGACCCACGGACAGGGAAGGAGGCTACACCTTC. Residues: CASRPTDREGGYTF.

The chain joins TRBV18 to TRBJ1-1, with a tentative D call TRBD1 (6 bases). CDR1 KGHSH and CDR2 LQKENI come from the germline V gene. Deletions cut 3 bases from V and 3 bases from J, with 8 bases between. The CDR3 contains 13 residues. CDR3 nucleotide sequence: TGTGCCAGCTCACCCAGGGGTGACACTGAAGCTTTCTTT. Amino acid sequence: CASSPRGDTEAFF.

This chain joins TRBV5-4 and TRBJ2-7; weak D call: TRBD1 (6 bases). Germline V gene lookup returns CDR1 SGHNT and CDR2 YYREEE (reference sequence). This CDR3 comprises 13 residues. V lost 4 bases and J 1 base, leaving 9 bases between the germline ends. CDR3 bases: TGTGCCAGCAGCCTCGGACAGTCCTACGAGCAGTACTTC. Its protein is CASSLGQSYEQYF.